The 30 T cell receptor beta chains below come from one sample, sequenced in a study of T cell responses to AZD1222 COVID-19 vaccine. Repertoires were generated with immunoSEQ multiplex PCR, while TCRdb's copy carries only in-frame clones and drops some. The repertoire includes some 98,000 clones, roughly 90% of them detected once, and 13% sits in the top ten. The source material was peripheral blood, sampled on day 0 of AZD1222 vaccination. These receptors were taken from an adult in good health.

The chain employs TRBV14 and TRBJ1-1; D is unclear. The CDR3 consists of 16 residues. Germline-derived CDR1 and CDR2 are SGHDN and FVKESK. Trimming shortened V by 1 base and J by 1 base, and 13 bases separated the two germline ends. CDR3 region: CASSQVRVIENTEAFF. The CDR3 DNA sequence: TGTGCCAGCAGCCAAGTACGGGTGATTGAGAACACTGAAGCTTTCTTT.

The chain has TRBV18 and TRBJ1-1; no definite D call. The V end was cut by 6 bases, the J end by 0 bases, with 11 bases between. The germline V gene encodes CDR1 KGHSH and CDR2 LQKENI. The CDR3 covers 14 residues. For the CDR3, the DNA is TGTGCCAGCTCCCCCACACAAATGAACACTGAAGCTTTCTTT. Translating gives CASSPTQMNTEAFF. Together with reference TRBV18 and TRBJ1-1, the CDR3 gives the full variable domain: NAGVMQNPRHLVRRRGQEARLRCSPMKGHSHVYWYRQLPEEGLKFMVYLQKENIIDESGMPKERFSAEFPKEGPSILRIQQVVRGDSAAYFCASSPTQMNTEAFFGQGTRLTVV.

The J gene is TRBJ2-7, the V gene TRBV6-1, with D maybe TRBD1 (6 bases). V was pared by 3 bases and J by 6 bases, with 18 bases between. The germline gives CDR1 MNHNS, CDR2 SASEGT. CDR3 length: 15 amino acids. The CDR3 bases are TGTGCCAGCAGTGATTATGTCAGGGGTGAGGGCGAGCAGTACTTC. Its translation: CASSDYVRGEGEQYF.

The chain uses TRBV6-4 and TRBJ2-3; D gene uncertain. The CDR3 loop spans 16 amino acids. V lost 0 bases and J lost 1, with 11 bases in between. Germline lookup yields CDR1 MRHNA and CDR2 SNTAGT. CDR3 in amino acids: CASSDSGVRGTDTQYF. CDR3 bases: TGTGCCAGCAGTGACTCTGGGGTAAGAGGCACAGATACGCAGTATTTT.

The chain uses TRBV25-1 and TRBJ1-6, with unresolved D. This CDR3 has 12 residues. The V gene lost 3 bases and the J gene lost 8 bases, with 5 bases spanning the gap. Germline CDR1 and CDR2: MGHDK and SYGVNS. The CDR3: CASSDFDSPLHF. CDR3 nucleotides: TGTGCCAGCAGTGATTTTGATTCACCCCTCCACTTT. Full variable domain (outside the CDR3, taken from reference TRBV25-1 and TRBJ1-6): EADIYQTPRYLVIGTGKKITLECSQTMGHDKMYWYQQDPGMELHLIHYSYGVNSTEKGDLSSESTVSRIRTEHFPLTLESARPSHTSQYLCASSDFDSPLHFGNGTRLTVT.

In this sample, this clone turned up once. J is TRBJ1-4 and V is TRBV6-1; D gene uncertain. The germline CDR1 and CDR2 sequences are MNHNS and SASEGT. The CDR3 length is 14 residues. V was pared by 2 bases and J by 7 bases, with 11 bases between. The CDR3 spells CASSELWAGEKLFF. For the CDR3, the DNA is TGTGCCAGCAGTGAACTTTGGGCGGGTGAAAAACTGTTTTTT.

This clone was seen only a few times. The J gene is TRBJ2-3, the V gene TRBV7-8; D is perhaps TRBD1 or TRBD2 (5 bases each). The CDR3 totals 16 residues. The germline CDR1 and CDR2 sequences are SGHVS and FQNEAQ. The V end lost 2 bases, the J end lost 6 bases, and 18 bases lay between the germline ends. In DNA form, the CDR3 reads TGTGCCAGCAGCTTACGGGGCCCAGGGAGTTTGGATACGCAGTATTTT. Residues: CASSLRGPGSLDTQYF.

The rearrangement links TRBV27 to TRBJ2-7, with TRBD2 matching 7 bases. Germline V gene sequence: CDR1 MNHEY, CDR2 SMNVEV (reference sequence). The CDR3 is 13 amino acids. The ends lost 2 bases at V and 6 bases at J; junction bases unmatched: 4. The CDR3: CASSLRLAGEQYF. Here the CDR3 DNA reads TGTGCCAGCAGTTTACGACTAGCTGGCGAGCAGTACTTC.

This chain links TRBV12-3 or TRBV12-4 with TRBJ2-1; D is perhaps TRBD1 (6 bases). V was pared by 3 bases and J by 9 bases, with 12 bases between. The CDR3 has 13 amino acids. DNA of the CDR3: TGTGCCAGCAGTTTTGGGGGCAGGGGTGAGCAGTTCTTC. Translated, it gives CASSFGGRGEQFF.

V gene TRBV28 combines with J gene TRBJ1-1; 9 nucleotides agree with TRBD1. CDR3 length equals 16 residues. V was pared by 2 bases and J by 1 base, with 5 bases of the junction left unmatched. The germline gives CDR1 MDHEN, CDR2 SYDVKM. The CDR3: CASSLRDRASNTEAFF. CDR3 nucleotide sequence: TGTGCCAGCAGTTTACGGGACAGGGCATCGAACACTGAAGCTTTCTTT.

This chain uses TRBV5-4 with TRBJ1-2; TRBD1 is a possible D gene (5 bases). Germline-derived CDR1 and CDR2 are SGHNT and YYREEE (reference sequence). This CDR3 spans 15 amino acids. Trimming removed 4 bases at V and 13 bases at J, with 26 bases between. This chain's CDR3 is CASSGGWTAAGGLTF. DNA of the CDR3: TGTGCCAGCAGCGGGGGGTGGACGGCCGCCGGTGGTCTCACCTTC.

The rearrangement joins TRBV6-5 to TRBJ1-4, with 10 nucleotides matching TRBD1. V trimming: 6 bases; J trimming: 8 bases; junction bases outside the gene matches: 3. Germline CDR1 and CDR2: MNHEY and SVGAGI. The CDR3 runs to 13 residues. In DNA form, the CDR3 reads TGTGCCAGCAGGGGGACAGGGGTCGAAAAACTGTTTTTT. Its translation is CASRGTGVEKLFF.

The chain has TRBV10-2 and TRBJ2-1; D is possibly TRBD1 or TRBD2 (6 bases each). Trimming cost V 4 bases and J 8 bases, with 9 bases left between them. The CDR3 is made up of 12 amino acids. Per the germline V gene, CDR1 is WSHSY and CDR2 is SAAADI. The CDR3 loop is CASSVGGDEQFF. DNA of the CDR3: TGCGCCAGCAGTGTGGGGGGCGATGAGCAGTTCTTC.

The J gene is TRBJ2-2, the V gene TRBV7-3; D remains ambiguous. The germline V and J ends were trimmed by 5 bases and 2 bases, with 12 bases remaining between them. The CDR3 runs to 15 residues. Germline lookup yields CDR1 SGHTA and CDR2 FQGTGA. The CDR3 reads CASSPQITNTGELFF. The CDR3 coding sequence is TGTGCCAGCAGCCCTCAGATCACAAACACCGGGGAGCTGTTTTTT. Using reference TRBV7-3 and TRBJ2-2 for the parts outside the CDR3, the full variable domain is GAGVSQTPSNKVTEKGKYVELRCDPISGHTALYWYRQSLGQGPEFLIYFQGTGAADDSGLPNDRFFAVRPEGSVSTLKIQRTERGDSAVYLCASSPQITNTGELFFGEGSRLTVL.

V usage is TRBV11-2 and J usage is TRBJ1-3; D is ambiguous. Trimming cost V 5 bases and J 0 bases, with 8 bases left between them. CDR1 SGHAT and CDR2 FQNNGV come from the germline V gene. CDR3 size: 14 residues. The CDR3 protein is CASSHGGSGNTIYF. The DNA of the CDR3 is TGTGCCAGCAGCCACGGTGGCTCTGGAAACACCATATATTTT. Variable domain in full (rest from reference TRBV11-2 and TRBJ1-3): EAGVAQSPRYKIIEKRQSVAFWCNPISGHATLYWYQQILGQGPKLLIQFQNNGVVDDSQLPKDRFSAERLKGVDSTLKIQPAKLEDSAVYLCASSHGGSGNTIYFGEGSWLTVV.

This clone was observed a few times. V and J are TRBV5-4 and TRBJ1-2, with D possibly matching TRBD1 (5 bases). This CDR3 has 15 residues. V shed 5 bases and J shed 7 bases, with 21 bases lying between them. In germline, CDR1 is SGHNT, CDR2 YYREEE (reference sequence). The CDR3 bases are TGTGCCAGCAGTCGAACCGGGGCCGTCGTAAGTGGCTACACCTTC. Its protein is CASSRTGAVVSGYTF.

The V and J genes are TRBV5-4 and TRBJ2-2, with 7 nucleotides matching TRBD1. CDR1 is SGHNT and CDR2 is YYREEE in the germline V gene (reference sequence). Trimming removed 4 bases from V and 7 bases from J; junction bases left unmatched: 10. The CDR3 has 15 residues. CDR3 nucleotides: TGTGCCAGCAGCCCCCAGGGGGTCGGAAGCGGGGAGCTGTTTTTT. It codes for CASSPQGVGSGELFF.

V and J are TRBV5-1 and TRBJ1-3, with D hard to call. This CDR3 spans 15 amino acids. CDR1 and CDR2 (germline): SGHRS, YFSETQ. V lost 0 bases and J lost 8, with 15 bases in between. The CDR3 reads CASSLERGFSDTIYF. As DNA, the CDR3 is TGCGCCAGCAGCTTGGAACGGGGATTCTCAGACACCATATATTTT.

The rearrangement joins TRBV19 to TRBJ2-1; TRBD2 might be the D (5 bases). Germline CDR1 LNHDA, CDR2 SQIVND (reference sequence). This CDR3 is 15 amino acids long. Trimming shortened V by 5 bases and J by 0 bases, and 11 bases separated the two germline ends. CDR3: CASSASGSSYNEQFF. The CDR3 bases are TGTGCCAGTAGTGCCTCGGGAAGCTCCTACAATGAGCAGTTCTTC.

The CDR3 protein is CASSWTGPYEQYF. The CDR3 nucleotides read TGTGCCAGCAGTTGGACAGGTCCCTACGAGCAGTACTTC. The chain recombines TRBV6-2 or TRBV6-3 with TRBJ2-7; 7 bases are shared with TRBD1. The germline CDR1 and CDR2 sequences are MNHEY and SVGEGT. This CDR3 is built from 13 residues. Trimming removed 4 bases from V and 2 bases from J; junction bases left unmatched: 2.

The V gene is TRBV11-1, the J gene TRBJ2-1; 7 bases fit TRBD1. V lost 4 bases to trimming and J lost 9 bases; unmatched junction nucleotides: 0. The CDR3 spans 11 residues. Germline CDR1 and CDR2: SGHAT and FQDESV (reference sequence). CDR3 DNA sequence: TGTGCCAGCAGCTCAGGGGGTGAGCAGTTCTTC. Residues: CASSSGGEQFF.

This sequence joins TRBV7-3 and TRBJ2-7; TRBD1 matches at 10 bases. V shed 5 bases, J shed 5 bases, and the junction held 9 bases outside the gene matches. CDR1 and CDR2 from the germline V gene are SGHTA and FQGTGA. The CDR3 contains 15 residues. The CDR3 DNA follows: TGTGCCAGCAGCCAAGGGGGACAGGGGTTCGACGAGCAGTACTTC. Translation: CASSQGGQGFDEQYF.

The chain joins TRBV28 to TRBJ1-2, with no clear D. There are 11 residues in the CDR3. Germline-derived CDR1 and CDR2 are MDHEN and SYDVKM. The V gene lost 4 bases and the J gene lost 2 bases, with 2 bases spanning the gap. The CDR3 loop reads CASSSNYGYTF. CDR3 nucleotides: TGTGCCAGCAGTTCGAACTATGGCTACACCTTC.

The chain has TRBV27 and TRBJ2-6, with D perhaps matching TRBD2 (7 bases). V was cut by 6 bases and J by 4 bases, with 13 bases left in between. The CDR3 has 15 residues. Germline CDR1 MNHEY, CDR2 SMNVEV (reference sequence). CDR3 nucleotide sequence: TGTGCCAGCAGCGGGGGGCCCCCCGGGGCCAACGTCCTGACTTTC. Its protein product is CASSGGPPGANVLTF. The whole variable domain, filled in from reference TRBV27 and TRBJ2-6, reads EAQVTQNPRYLITVTGKKLTVTCSQNMNHEYMSWYRQDPGLGLRQIYYSMNVEVTDKGDVPEGYKVSRKEKRNFPLILESPSPNQTSLYFCASSGGPPGANVLTFGAGSRLTVL.

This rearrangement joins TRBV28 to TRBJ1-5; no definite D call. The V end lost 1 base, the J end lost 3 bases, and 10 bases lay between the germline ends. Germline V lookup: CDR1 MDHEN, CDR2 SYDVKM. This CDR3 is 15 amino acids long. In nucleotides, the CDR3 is TGTGCCAGCAGTTTATCCCCAGGCCTCAATCAGCCCCAGCATTTT. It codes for CASSLSPGLNQPQHF. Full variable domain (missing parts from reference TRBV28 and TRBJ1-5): DVKVTQSSRYLVKRTGEKVFLECVQDMDHENMFWYRQDPGLGLRLIYFSYDVKMKEKGDIPEGYSVSREKKERFSLILESASTNQTSMYLCASSLSPGLNQPQHFGDGTRLSIL.

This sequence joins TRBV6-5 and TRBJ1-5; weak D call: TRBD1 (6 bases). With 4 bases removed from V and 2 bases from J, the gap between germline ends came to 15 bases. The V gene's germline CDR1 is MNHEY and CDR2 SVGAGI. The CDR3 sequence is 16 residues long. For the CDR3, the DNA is TGTGCCAGCAGTTCTCAACAGGGTGTCGGCAATCAGCCCCAGCATTTT. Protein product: CASSSQQGVGNQPQHF.

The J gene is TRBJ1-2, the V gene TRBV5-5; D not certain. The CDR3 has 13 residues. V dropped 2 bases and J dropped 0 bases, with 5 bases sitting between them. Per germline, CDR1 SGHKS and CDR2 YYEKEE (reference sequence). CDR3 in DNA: TGTGCCAGCAGCTTCTCAGCTAACTATGGCTACACCTTC. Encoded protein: CASSFSANYGYTF. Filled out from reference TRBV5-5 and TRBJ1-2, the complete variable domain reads DAGVTQSPTHLIKTRGQQVTLRCSPISGHKSVSWYQQVLGQGPQFIFQYYEKEERGRGNFPDRFSARQFPNYSSELNVNALLLGDSALYLCASSFSANYGYTFGSGTRLTVV.

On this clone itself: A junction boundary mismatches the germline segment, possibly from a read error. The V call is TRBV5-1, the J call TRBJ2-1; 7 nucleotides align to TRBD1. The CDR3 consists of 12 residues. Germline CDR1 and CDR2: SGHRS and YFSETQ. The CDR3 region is CASSYSGGLAVF. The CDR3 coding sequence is TGCGCCAGCAGCTACTCAGGGGGTCTTGCGGTCTTC.

CDR3 region: CASSLEASLGTEAFF. The CDR3 nucleotides read TGCGCCAGCAGCTTGGAGGCCTCCCTCGGGACTGAAGCTTTCTTT. The gene calls are TRBV5-1 and TRBJ1-1; unclear D gene. V was clipped by 0 bases and J by 5 bases, with 14 bases between them. The CDR3 length is 15 residues. Germline lookup yields CDR1 SGHRS and CDR2 YFSETQ.

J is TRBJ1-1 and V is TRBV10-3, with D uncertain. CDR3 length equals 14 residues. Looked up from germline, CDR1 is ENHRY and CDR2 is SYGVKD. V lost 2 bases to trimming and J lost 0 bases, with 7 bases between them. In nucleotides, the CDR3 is TGTGCCATCAGTGAGGGAACAGTGAACACTGAAGCTTTCTTT. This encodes CAISEGTVNTEAFF.